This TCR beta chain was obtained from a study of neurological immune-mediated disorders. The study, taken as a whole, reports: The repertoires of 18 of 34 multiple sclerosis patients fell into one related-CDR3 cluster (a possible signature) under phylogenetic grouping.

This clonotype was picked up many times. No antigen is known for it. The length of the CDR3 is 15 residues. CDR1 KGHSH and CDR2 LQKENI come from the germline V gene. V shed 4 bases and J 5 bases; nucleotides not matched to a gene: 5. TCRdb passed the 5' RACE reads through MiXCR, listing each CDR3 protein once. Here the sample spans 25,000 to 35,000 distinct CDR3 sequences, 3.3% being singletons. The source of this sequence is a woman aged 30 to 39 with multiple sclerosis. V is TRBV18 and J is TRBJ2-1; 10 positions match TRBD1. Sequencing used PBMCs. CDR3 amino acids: CASSLGQGINNEQFF. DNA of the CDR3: TGTGCCAGCTCACTGGGACAGGGGATAAACAATGAGCAGTTCTTC.